Presented here are 18 T cell receptor beta chains from one specimen sequenced in a study of T-cell memory formation after mild COVID-19. TCRdb re-called the 5' RACE reads with MiXCR, one entry per CDR3 protein. The sample yields about 500,000 distinct CDR3 sequences, around 20% seen once. The sequenced material came from PBMCs or a T cell subset sorted from them (not recorded which). These receptors originate from an adult woman who had mild COVID-19 (a few samples of this study predate the infection). Cell type and time point are not known.

The chain combines TRBV27 with TRBJ2-6; perhaps TRBD1 as D (6 bases). Germline V lookup: CDR1 MNHEY, CDR2 SMNVEV (reference sequence). The V end was cut by 1 base, the J end by 0 bases, with 7 bases between. The length of the CDR3 is 16 residues. CDR3 amino acids: CASSLWDTSGANVLTF. The CDR3 coding sequence is TGTGCCAGCAGTTTATGGGACACCTCTGGGGCCAACGTCCTGACTTTC.

The rearrangement uses TRBV4-2 and TRBJ2-5; unclear D gene. Trimming shortened V by 1 base and J by 2 bases, and 8 bases separated the two germline ends. The CDR3 covers 14 residues. CDR1 and CDR2 (germline): LGHNA, YNFKEQ. In DNA, the CDR3 is TGTGCCAGCAGCCAAGGGACGGATCAAGAGACCCAGTACTTC. It yields the protein CASSQGTDQETQYF.

The chain couples TRBV5-6 to TRBJ1-5; 8 bases align to TRBD1. Trimming removed 4 bases from V and 2 bases from J; junction bases left unmatched: 5. This CDR3 region has 15 residues. Germline V lookup: CDR1 SGHDT, CDR2 YYEEEE. This CDR3 is CASSLDREGNQPQHF. The CDR3 DNA is TGTGCCAGCAGCCTGGACAGGGAAGGCAATCAGCCCCAGCATTTT.

This clonotype turned up a few times. The rearrangement links TRBV5-1 to TRBJ2-3; D perhaps matches TRBD1 (6 bases). Germline loops: CDR1 SGHRS, CDR2 YFSETQ. Between the trimmed V and J ends, which lost 4 bases and 10 bases, there was a span of 22 bases. The CDR3 has 15 amino acids. Here the CDR3 DNA reads TGCGCCAGCAGCGCGGACAAGCGCAGGGGCGATGCGCAGTATTTT. It translates to CASSADKRRGDAQYF.

The chain has TRBV6-4 and TRBJ2-3; a weak D match, TRBD2 (5 bases). The CDR3 spans 13 residues. The germline V and J ends were trimmed by 3 bases and 6 bases, with 10 bases remaining between them. From germline, CDR1 is MRHNA and CDR2 SNTAGT. The CDR3 region is CASSEQQRDTQYF. The CDR3 region has the DNA TGTGCCAGCAGTGAACAGCAGCGGGATACGCAGTATTTT.

The V and J genes are TRBV28 and TRBJ2-5; D call uncertain. Trimming left V 1 base short and J 2 bases short, with 8 bases between. This CDR3 contains 14 residues. Looked up from germline, CDR1 is MDHEN and CDR2 is SYDVKM. The CDR3 nucleotides read TGTGCCAGCAGTTTATCCCCTCGTCAAGAGACCCAGTACTTC. Amino acids: CASSLSPRQETQYF.

The table lists this clonotype with a few counts. J is TRBJ2-1 and V is TRBV10-1; D ambiguous. Germline V gene data show CDR1 as WNHNN and CDR2 as SYGVQD (reference sequence). V lost 6 bases and J lost 7, with 28 bases in between. This CDR3 is built from 18 residues. In nucleotides, the CDR3 is TGCGCCAGCAGCTTTACCCCGGTTCCCCTATCTACCCTTAATGAGCAGTTCTTC. This codes for CASSFTPVPLSTLNEQFF.

This clonotype was counted a few times. The rearrangement joins TRBV7-2 to TRBJ1-1; no definite D call. Trimming cost V 1 base and J 0 bases, with 15 bases left between them. This CDR3 spans 17 amino acids. In germline, CDR1 is SGHTA, CDR2 FQGNSA. The DNA of the CDR3 is TGTGCCAGCAGCTTAGATTATCAGGAACTCATGAACACTGAAGCTTTCTTT. Protein: CASSLDYQELMNTEAFF.

This chain uses TRBV18 with TRBJ2-1, with TRBD1 matching 8 bases. V shed 5 bases, J shed 7 bases, and the junction held 4 bases outside the gene matches. CDR3 size: 13 residues. Germline V gives CDR1 KGHSH, CDR2 LQKENI. The CDR3 is CASSSDRENEQFF. The CDR3 DNA follows: TGTGCCAGCTCATCGGACAGGGAAAATGAGCAGTTCTTC.

This clonotype was observed a few times. This chain joins TRBV6-1 and TRBJ2-7; D remains ambiguous. Germline lookup yields CDR1 MNHNS and CDR2 SASEGT. V was cut by 2 bases and J by 4 bases, with 9 bases left in between. The CDR3 is 13 amino acids. The CDR3 DNA reads TGTGCCAGCAGTGAACGAGCCGGATACGAGCAGTACTTC. This gives the protein CASSERAGYEQYF.

The rearrangement uses TRBV7-2 and TRBJ2-7; maybe TRBD1 (5 bases). CDR1 is SGHTA and CDR2 is FQGNSA in the germline V gene. V shed 6 bases and J shed 3 bases, with 12 bases lying between them. The CDR3 has 13 amino acids. CDR3 region: CASRSTDLYEQYF. The CDR3 coding sequence is TGTGCCAGCAGATCGACAGACCTCTACGAGCAGTACTTC.

This chain uses TRBV7-9 with TRBJ2-3, with D possibly TRBD2 on 6 matching bases. CDR1 and CDR2 from the germline V gene are SEHNR and FQNEAQ (reference sequence). The CDR3 sequence is 15 residues long. V lost 1 base and J lost 4, with 12 bases in between. CDR3 amino acids: CASSLGARGSDTQYF. For the CDR3, the DNA is TGTGCCAGCAGCTTAGGGGCCCGGGGGTCAGATACGCAGTATTTT.

J is TRBJ2-3 and V is TRBV7-9, with 8 bases identical to TRBD1. Trimming took 5 bases from V and 4 from J; bases not matched to a gene: 11. This CDR3 comprises 16 residues. Germline lookup yields CDR1 SEHNR and CDR2 FQNEAQ (reference sequence). CDR3 nucleotide sequence: TGTGCCAGCAGCACCTCCAGGACAGGGTGGGCAGATACGCAGTATTTT. Translated: CASSTSRTGWADTQYF.

This clonotype was seen only a few times. The CDR3 DNA reads TGTGCCAGCAGCTTAAGGGTCCAATGGGAGACCCAGTACTTC. It is translated as CASSLRVQWETQYF. This chain uses TRBV13 with TRBJ2-5; D is unclear. Germline CDR1 is PRHDT and CDR2 is FYEKMQ (reference sequence). The V end lost 2 bases, the J end lost 5 bases, and 12 bases lay between the germline ends. CDR3 length: 14 residues. Using reference TRBV13 and TRBJ2-5 for the parts outside the CDR3, the full variable domain is AAGVIQSPRHLIKEKRETATLKCYPIPRHDTVYWYQQGPGQDPQFLISFYEKMQSDKGSIPDRFSAQQFSDYHSELNMSSLELGDSALYFCASSLRVQWETQYFGPGTRLLVL.

This clonotype was seen a few times. The chain recombines TRBV6-5 with TRBJ2-1; D may be TRBD1 (7 bases). The V end lost 6 bases, the J end lost 8 bases, and 32 bases lay between the germline ends. Germline CDR1 is MNHEY and CDR2 is SVGAGI. CDR3 size: 19 residues. The CDR3 spells CASSPRGLVETRRLDEQFF. For the CDR3, the DNA is TGTGCCAGCAGCCCAAGGGGGCTCGTGGAGACTAGGAGGCTCGATGAGCAGTTCTTC.

The chain uses TRBV20-1 and TRBJ2-3; TRBD1 agrees at 9 bases. CDR1 and CDR2 from the germline V gene are DFQATT and SNEGSKA (reference sequence). The CDR3 is 15 residues long. After removal of 0 bases from V and 5 bases from J, the junction contained 6 bases not matched to a gene. The CDR3 is CSARDLQGARDTQYF. In nucleotides, the CDR3 is TGCAGTGCTAGAGATTTACAGGGGGCGAGAGATACGCAGTATTTT.

The rearrangement links TRBV12-3 or TRBV12-4 to TRBJ1-5; D is undetermined. V dropped 6 bases and J dropped 6 bases, with 9 bases sitting between them. The length of the CDR3 is 12 residues. This CDR3 is CASSFEGQPQHF. CDR3 in DNA: TGTGCCAGCAGCTTCGAGGGTCAGCCCCAGCATTTT.

This chain joins TRBV30 and TRBJ1-1; 10 positions agree with TRBD1. CDR3 length equals 14 residues. The germline V gene encodes CDR1 GTSNPN and CDR2 SVGIG (reference sequence). V trimming: 4 bases; J trimming: 5 bases; junction bases outside the gene matches: 7. The CDR3 loop reads CAWTSWTGGTEAFF. The CDR3 bases are TGTGCCTGGACTAGTTGGACAGGGGGGACTGAAGCTTTCTTT.